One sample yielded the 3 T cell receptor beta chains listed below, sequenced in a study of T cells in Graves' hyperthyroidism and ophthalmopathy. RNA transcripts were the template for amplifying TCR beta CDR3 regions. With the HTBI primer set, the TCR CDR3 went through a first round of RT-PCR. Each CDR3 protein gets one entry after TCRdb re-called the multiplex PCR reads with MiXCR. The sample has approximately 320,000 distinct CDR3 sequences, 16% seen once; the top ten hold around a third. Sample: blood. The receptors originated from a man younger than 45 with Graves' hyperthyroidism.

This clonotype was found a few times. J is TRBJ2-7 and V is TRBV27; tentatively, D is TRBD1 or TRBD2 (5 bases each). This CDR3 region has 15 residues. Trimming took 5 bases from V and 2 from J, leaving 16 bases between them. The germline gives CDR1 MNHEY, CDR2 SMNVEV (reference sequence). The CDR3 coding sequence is TGTGCCAGCAGTCCCCGGCGGGCAGGGACCTACGAGCAGTACTTC. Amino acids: CASSPRRAGTYEQYF.

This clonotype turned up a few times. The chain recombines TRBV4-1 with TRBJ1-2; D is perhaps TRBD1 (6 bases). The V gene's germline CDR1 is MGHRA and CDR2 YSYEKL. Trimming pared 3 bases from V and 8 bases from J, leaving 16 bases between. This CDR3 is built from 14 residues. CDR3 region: CASSHEGGGGGYTF. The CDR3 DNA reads TGCGCCAGCAGCCACGAAGGGGGGGGCGGAGGCTACACCTTC.

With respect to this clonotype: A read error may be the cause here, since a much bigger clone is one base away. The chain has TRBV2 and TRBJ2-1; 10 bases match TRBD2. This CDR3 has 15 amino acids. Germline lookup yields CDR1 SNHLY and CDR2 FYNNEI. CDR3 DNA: TGTGCCAGCAGTGATAATGGCCTAGCGGGAGAGGAGCAGCTCTTC. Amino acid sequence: CASSDNGLAGEEQLF.